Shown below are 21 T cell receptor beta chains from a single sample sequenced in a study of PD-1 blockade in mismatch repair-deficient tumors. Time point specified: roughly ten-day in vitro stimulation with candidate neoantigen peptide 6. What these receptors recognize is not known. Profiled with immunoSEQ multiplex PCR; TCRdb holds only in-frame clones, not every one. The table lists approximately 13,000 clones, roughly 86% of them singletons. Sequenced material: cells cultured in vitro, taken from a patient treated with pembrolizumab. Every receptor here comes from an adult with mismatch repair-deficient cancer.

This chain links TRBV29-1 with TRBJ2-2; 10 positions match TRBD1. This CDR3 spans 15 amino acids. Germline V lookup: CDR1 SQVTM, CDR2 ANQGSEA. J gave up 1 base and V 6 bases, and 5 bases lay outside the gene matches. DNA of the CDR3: TGCAGCGTCCAACGGACAGGGGGGAACACCGGGGAGCTGTTTTTT. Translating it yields CSVQRTGGNTGELFF.

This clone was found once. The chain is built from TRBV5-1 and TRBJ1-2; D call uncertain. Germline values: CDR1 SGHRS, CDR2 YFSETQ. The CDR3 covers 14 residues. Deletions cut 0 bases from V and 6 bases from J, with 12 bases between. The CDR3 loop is CASSLDPILDGYTF. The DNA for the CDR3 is TGCGCCAGCAGCTTGGATCCGATCTTGGATGGCTACACCTTC.

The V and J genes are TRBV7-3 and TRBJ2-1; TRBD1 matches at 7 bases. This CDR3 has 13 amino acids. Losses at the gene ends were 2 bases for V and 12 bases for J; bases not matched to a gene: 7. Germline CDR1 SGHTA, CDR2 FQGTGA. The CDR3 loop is CASSLGSRDRQFF. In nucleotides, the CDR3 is TGTGCCAGCAGCTTAGGTTCCCGGGACAGGCAGTTCTTC.

The CDR3: CASSSGTATDTQYF. The CDR3 region has the DNA TGTGCCAGCAGTTCCGGGACAGCTACAGATACGCAGTATTTT. The genes are TRBV2 and TRBJ2-3; 7 bases are a match to TRBD1. The germline gives CDR1 SNHLY, CDR2 FYNNEI. The CDR3 has 14 amino acids. The junction had 5 bases not matched to a gene; V was cut back by 5 bases and J by 3 bases.

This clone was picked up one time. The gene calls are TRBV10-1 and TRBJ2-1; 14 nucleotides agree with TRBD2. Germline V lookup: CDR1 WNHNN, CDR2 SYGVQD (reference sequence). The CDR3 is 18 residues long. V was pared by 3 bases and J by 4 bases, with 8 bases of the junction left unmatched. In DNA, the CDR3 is TGCGCCAGCAGTGATCCGGGACTAGCGGGAGAGACATACAATGAGCAGTTCTTC. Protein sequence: CASSDPGLAGETYNEQFF.

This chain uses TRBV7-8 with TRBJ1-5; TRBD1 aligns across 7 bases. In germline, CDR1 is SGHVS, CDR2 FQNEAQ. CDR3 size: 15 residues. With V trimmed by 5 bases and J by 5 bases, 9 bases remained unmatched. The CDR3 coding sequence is TGTGCCAGCAGCACTTACAGGGGAGGGGATCAGCCCCAGCATTTT. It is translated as CASSTYRGGDQPQHF. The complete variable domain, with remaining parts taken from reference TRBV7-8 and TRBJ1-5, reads GAGVSQSPRYKVAKRGQDVALRCDPISGHVSLFWYQQALGQGPEFLTYFQNEAQLDKSGLPSDRFFAERPEGSVSTLKIQRTQQEDSAVYLCASSTYRGGDQPQHFGDGTRLSIL.

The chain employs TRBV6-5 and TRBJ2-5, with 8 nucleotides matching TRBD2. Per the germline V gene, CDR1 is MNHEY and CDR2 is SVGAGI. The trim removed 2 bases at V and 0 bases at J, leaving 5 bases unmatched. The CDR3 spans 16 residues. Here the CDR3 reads CASSYRGLEDQETQYF. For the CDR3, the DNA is TGTGCCAGCAGTTACAGGGGACTAGAGGACCAAGAGACCCAGTACTTC.

The DNA of the CDR3 is TGTGCCAGTAACAGGAGGGGCACTGAAGCTTTCTTT. Translated, it gives CASNRRGTEAFF. The chain couples TRBV19 to TRBJ1-1; the D gene is possibly TRBD1 (5 bases). The CDR3 loop spans 12 amino acids. Trimming left V 7 bases short and J 4 bases short, with 10 bases between. The germline gives CDR1 LNHDA, CDR2 SQIVND (reference sequence). The whole variable domain, remainder taken from reference TRBV19 and TRBJ1-1, is DGGITQSPKYLFRKEGQNVTLSCEQNLNHDAMYWYRQDPGQGLRLIYYSQIVNDFQKGDIAEGYSVSREKKESFPLTVTSAQKNPTAFYLCASNRRGTEAFFGQGTRLTVV.

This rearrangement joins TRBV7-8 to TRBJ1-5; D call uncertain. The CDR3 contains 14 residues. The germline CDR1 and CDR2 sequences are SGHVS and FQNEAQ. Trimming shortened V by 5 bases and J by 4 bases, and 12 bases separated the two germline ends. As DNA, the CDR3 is TGTGCCAGCAGCCCCCGGGCACAAAATCAGCCCCAGCATTTT. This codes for CASSPRAQNQPQHF.

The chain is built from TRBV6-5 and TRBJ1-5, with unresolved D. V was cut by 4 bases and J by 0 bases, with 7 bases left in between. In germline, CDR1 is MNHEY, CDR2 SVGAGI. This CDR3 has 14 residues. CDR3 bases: TGTGCCAGCAGTTCCACACATAGCAATCAGCCCCAGCATTTT. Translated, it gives CASSSTHSNQPQHF.

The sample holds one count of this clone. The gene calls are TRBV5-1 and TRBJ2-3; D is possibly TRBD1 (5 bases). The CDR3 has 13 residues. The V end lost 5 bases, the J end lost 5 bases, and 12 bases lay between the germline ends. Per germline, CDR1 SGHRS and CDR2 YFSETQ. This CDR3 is CASRVQGEDTQYF. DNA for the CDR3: TGCGCCAGCAGGGTCCAGGGCGAAGATACGCAGTATTTT.

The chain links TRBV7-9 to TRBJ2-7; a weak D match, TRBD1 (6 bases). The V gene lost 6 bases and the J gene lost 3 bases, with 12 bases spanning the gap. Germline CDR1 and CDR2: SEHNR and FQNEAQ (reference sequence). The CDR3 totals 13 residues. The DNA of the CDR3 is TGTGCCAGCAGTCCCGGGACATACTACGAGCAGTACTTC. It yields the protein CASSPGTYYEQYF.

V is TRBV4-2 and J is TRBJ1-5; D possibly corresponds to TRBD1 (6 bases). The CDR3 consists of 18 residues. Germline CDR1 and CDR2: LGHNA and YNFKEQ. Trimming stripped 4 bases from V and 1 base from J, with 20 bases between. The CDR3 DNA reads TGTGCCAGCAGCCCAATGCCCGGGACAACCACCAGCAATCAGCCCCAGCATTTT. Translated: CASSPMPGTTTSNQPQHF.

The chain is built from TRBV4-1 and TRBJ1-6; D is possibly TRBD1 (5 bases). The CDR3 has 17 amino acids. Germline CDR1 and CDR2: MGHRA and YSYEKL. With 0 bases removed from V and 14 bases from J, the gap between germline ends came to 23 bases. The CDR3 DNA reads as TGCGCCAGCAGCCAAGATTTCACAGGCCCCAGTGGGGTGACCCTCCACTTT. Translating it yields CASSQDFTGPSGVTLHF.

The DNA of the CDR3 is TGTGCCAGTAGTATCCTTGACACGGTTGCCAATGAGCAGTTCTTC. Protein sequence: CASSILDTVANEQFF. The chain joins TRBV19 to TRBJ2-1; D remains ambiguous. There are 15 residues in the CDR3. CDR1 and CDR2 from the germline V gene are LNHDA and SQIVND (reference sequence). Trimming stripped 3 bases from V and 6 bases from J, with 15 bases between.

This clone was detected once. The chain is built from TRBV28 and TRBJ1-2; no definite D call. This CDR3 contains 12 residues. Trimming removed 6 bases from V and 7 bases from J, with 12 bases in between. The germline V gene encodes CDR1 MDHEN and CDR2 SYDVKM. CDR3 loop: CASRYPGVGYTF. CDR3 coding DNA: TGTGCCAGCAGATATCCTGGGGTTGGCTACACCTTC.

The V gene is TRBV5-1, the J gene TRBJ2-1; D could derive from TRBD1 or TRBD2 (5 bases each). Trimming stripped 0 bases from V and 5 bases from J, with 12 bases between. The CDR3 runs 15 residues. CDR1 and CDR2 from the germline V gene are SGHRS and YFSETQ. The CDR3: CASSLAGLENNEQFF. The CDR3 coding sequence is TGCGCCAGCAGCTTGGCGGGGCTCGAGAACAATGAGCAGTTCTTC.

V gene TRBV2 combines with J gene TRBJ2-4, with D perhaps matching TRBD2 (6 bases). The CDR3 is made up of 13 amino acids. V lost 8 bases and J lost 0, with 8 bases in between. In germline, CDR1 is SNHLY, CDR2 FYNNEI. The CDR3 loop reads CASWGLAKNIQYF. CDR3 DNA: TGTGCCAGCTGGGGACTAGCCAAAAACATTCAGTACTTC.

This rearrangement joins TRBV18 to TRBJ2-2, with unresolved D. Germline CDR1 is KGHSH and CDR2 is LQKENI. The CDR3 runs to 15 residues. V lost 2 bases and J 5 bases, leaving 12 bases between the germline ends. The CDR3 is CASSPRPGSTGELFF. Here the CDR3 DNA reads TGTGCCAGCTCACCAAGGCCCGGGTCTACCGGGGAGCTGTTTTTT.

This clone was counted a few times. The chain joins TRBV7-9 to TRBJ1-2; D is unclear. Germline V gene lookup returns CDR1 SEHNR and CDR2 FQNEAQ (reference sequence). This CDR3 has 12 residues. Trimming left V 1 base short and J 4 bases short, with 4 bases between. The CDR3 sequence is CASSLEGYGYTF. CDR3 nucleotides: TGTGCCAGCAGCTTAGAAGGCTATGGCTACACCTTC.

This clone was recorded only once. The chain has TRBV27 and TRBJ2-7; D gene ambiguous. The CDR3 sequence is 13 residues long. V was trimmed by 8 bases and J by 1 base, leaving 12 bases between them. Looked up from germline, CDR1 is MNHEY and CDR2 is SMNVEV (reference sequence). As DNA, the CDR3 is TGTGCCAGCTTCGATAGGTCGTCCTACGAGCAGTACTTC. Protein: CASFDRSSYEQYF.